These T cell receptor beta chains were read from a single sample in a study of blood T cell repertoires in COVID-19. Assay: immunoSEQ multiplex PCR; the TCRdb copy retains only in-frame clones and omits some. Of about 57,000 clones in the sample, roughly 86% are singletons; the top ten hold under 8.5%. The sample comprised peripheral blood. The receptors were gathered from a woman older than 75 with acute or convalescent COVID-19. CDR3s include the opening cysteine and the closing phenylalanine or tryptophan. Each record gives: J gene, V gene, clone size, D gene, CDR3 protein, CDR3 DNA. A D gene is named only where the DNA matches it firmly. A clone size is listed for some rows: how often the clone was seen (once, few, many), or a class if it is expanded.

TRBJ1-1,TRBV5-1,few,NA,CASSLGLDRRNTEAFF,TGCGCCAGCAGCTTGGGGTTAGACAGACGGAACACTGAAGCTTTCTTT
TRBJ2-1,TRBV5-1,NA,TRBD2,CASSHSGAEYNEQFF,TGCGCCAGCAGCCATAGCGGGGCCGAATACAATGAGCAGTTCTTC
TRBJ2-2,TRBV2,NA,NA,CASRLRLITGELFF,TGTGCCAGCAGGCTACGACTCATCACCGGGGAGCTGTTTTTT
TRBJ2-1,TRBV6-5,NA,NA,CASRRQGGNEQFF,TGTGCCAGCAGAAGACAGGGAGGCAATGAGCAGTTCTTC
TRBJ2-3,TRBV27,NA,NA,CASRDYGTDTQYF,TGTGCCAGTCGAGACTATGGAACAGATACGCAGTATTTT
TRBJ2-7,TRBV12-3/TRBV12-4,few,NA,CASSTGNYEQYF,TGTGCCAGCAGTACAGGGAACTACGAGCAGTACTTC
TRBJ2-7,TRBV5-5,NA,TRBD1,CASSLGQGSPYEQYF,TGTGCCAGCAGCTTGGGACAGGGTTCCCCCTACGAGCAGTACTTC
TRBJ2-5,TRBV28,once,NA,CASSLGGARRRTETQYF,TGTGCCAGCAGTTTAGGAGGGGCGCGGAGGCGGACGGAGACCCAGTACTTC
TRBJ1-3,TRBV11-2,NA,NA,CASSLSGNTIYF,TGTGCCAGCAGCTTGAGTGGAAACACCATATATTTT
TRBJ1-5,TRBV15,NA,TRBD1,CATSGTVNSNQPQHF,TGTGCCACCAGCGGGACAGTAAATAGCAATCAGCCCCAGCATTTT
TRBJ1-5,TRBV7-8,NA,NA,CASSFGGSSNQPQHF,TGTGCCAGCAGCTTCGGGGGTTCTAGCAATCAGCCCCAGCATTTT
TRBJ2-3,TRBV2,NA,NA,CASRARTGTDTQYF,TGTGCCAGCAGGGCCAGGACAGGCACAGATACGCAGTATTTT
TRBJ1-4,TRBV7-2,once,TRBD1,CASSFRQGTEKLFF,TGTGCCAGCAGCTTCCGACAGGGCACTGAAAAACTGTTTTTT
TRBJ1-4,TRBV4-2,NA,NA,CASSQQQATNEKLFF,TGTGCCAGCAGCCAACAACAGGCAACTAATGAAAAACTGTTTTTT
TRBJ2-3,TRBV19,NA,NA,CASSIWGDSTDTQYF,TGTGCCAGTAGTATATGGGGGGACAGTACAGATACGCAGTATTTT
TRBJ2-5,TRBV11-2,NA,TRBD1,CASSRTLGTGVQETQYF,TGTGCCAGCAGCCGTACCCTCGGGACAGGGGTCCAAGAGACCCAGTACTTC
TRBJ2-4,TRBV12-5,NA,NA,CASGLPEGEAKNIQYF,TGTGCTAGTGGTTTGCCAGAAGGAGAGGCCAAAAACATTCAGTACTTC
TRBJ2-5,TRBV19,NA,NA,CASSIGVQEETQYF,TGTGCCAGTAGTATAGGGGTTCAGGAAGAGACCCAGTACTTC
TRBJ1-2,TRBV2,NA,TRBD1,CASSHRGFDYGYTF,TGTGCCAGCTCCCACAGGGGGTTTGACTATGGCTACACCTTC
TRBJ2-5,TRBV2,NA,NA,CASSEFGYVGDF,TGTGCCAGCAGTGAATTCGGTTATGTAGGGGACTTC
TRBJ2-4,TRBV15,NA,NA,CATSRDRGVWEAKNIQYF,TGTGCCACCAGCAGAGACAGGGGAGTGTGGGAAGCCAAAAACATTCAGTACTTC
TRBJ2-2,TRBV18,NA,NA,CASSPRFVDTGELFF,TGTGCCAGCTCACCCCGTTTCGTTGACACCGGGGAGCTGTTTTTT
TRBJ2-1,TRBV7-8,NA,NA,CASSPLVGGRYNEQFF,TGTGCCAGCAGCCCGCTCGTCGGCGGCCGCTACAATGAGCAGTTCTTC
TRBJ1-2,TRBV7-8,NA,NA,CASSTTSTVGYTF,TGTGCCAGCAGCACTACCTCGACAGTTGGCTACACCTTC
TRBJ1-1,TRBV2,NA,NA,CASSDFLTEAFF,TGTGCCAGCAGCGACTTTCTCACTGAAGCTTTCTTT
TRBJ1-3,TRBV6-1,NA,NA,CASSEQSGNTIYF,TGTGCCAGCAGTGAACAGTCTGGAAACACCATATATTTT
TRBJ2-3,TRBV27,NA,NA,CASSFNQGGGTDTQYF,TGTGCCAGCAGTTTTAACCAGGGCGGCGGCACAGATACGCAGTATTTT
TRBJ1-1,TRBV5-1,NA,TRBD1,CASSLGGTEEAFF,TGCGCCAGCAGCTTGGGGGGGACAGAAGAAGCTTTCTTT
TRBJ2-5,TRBV6-5,NA,NA,CASSRNPGGRETQYF,TGTGCCAGCAGCCGAAACCCTGGGGGGAGGGAGACCCAGTACTTC
TRBJ2-6,TRBV9,once,NA,CASSVGRGSGANVLTF,TGTGCCAGCAGCGTAGGTCGGGGCTCTGGGGCCAACGTCCTGACTTTC
TRBJ2-7,TRBV15,NA,NA,CAPSPTSQEQYF,TGTGCCCCCTCTCCCACATCCCAGGAGCAGTACTTC
TRBJ2-1,TRBV5-4,NA,NA,CASSFNYNEQFF,TGTGCCAGCAGCTTCAACTACAATGAGCAGTTCTTC
TRBJ2-7,TRBV29-1,NA,TRBD1,CSVAGYRGSSSSYEQYF,TGCAGCGTTGCAGGTTACAGGGGTTCTTCGAGCTCCTACGAGCAGTACTTC
TRBJ1-2,TRBV7-9,NA,TRBD1,CASSLAVITGGEGYGYTF,TGTGCCAGCAGCTTAGCTGTGATAACAGGGGGCGAAGGCTATGGCTACACCTTC
TRBJ2-7,TRBV2,few,TRBD1,CASSEARQGKYF,TGTGCCAGCAGTGAAGCGAGACAGGGGAAGTACTTC
TRBJ1-3,TRBV7-9,NA,NA,CASSLTTAPSGNTIYF,TGTGCCAGCAGCTTGACAACAGCCCCCTCTGGAAACACCATATATTTT
TRBJ1-2,TRBV5-1,NA,NA,CASSLDGTPSGGYTF,TGCGCCAGCAGCTTGGACGGGACACCCTCAGGTGGCTACACCTTC
TRBJ1-2,TRBV25-1,NA,TRBD1,CASRSDRGKDYGYTF,TGTGCCAGCAGGAGCGACAGGGGCAAGGACTATGGCTACACCTTC
TRBJ2-7,TRBV19,NA,NA,CASSIVGSYEQYF,TGTGCCAGTAGTATAGTCGGCTCCTACGAGCAGTACTTC
TRBJ2-2,TRBV19,NA,NA,CASRLRLETGELFF,TGTGCCAGTAGATTGCGCTTGGAGACCGGGGAGCTGTTTTTT
TRBJ1-1,TRBV10-3,NA,TRBD1,CATSTGQRNTEAFF,TGTGCCACCTCTACGGGACAGCGAAACACTGAAGCTTTCTTT
TRBJ2-2,TRBV7-2,few,NA,CASSFGDNTGELFF,TGTGCCAGCAGCTTCGGAGATAACACCGGGGAGCTGTTTTTT
TRBJ1-5,TRBV19,NA,TRBD1,CASRTSQGASNQPQHF,TGTGCCAGTAGAACTTCACAGGGGGCGAGCAATCAGCCCCAGCATTTT
TRBJ2-1,TRBV30,NA,TRBD2,CAWIGSRGLATRGRYNEQFF,TGTGCCTGGATAGGTAGTAGGGGACTAGCGACTCGAGGGAGGTACAATGAGCAGTTCTTC
TRBJ1-4,TRBV5-6,NA,NA,CASSFIGGLNEKLFF,TGTGCCAGCAGCTTCATAGGGGGTCTGAATGAAAAACTGTTTTTT
TRBJ1-4,TRBV6-5,NA,TRBD1,CASSRTGVTNEKLFF,TGTGCCAGCAGCAGGACAGGGGTCACTAATGAAAAACTGTTTTTT
TRBJ2-5,TRBV27,NA,NA,CASSLDATGETQYF,TGTGCCAGCAGTTTGGATGCAACGGGGGAGACCCAGTACTTC
TRBJ1-1,TRBV2,once,TRBD1,CASGLATGQLNTEAFF,TGTGCCAGCGGTCTGGCTACGGGACAGCTGAACACTGAAGCTTTCTTT
TRBJ2-4,TRBV12-3/TRBV12-4,NA,NA,CASNISGRDIQYF,TGTGCCAGCAATATAAGTGGGAGAGACATTCAGTACTTC
TRBJ1-2,TRBV6-1,NA,NA,CASSDPSQGGNYGYTF,TGTGCCAGCAGTGACCCTTCCCAGGGAGGTAACTATGGCTACACCTTC
TRBJ1-1,TRBV5-1,NA,NA,CASSRDNVNTEAFF,TGCGCCAGCAGCCGTGACAACGTGAACACTGAAGCTTTCTTT
TRBJ1-2,TRBV6-6,NA,NA,CASSPTRGDYGYTF,TGTGCCAGCAGCCCTACTCGGGGGGACTATGGCTACACCTTC
TRBJ1-2,TRBV4-2,NA,TRBD1,CASSQQGARGYTF,TGTGCCAGCAGCCAACAGGGGGCTCGGGGCTACACCTTC
TRBJ1-2,TRBV7-6,few,TRBD1,CASSLEQGYGYTF,TGTGCCAGCAGCTTAGAACAGGGGTATGGCTACACCTTC
TRBJ1-2,TRBV12-3/TRBV12-4,NA,NA,CASSGRQNYGYTF,TGTGCCAGCAGTGGTAGACAAAACTATGGCTACACCTTC
TRBJ1-6,TRBV27,few,TRBD1,CASSSYRGRRAPLHF,TGTGCCAGCAGTTCCTACAGGGGGCGCCGGGCACCCCTCCACTTT
TRBJ2-1,TRBV5-1,NA,TRBD2,CASSLAVSASGNEQFF,TGCGCCAGCAGCTTGGCTGTTTCGGCTAGCGGCAATGAGCAGTTCTTC
TRBJ2-7,TRBV27,NA,NA,CASSPGLGASSYEQYF,TGTGCCAGCAGTCCCGGACTGGGGGCGAGCTCCTACGAGCAGTACTTC
TRBJ1-2,TRBV29-1,NA,NA,CSVWGGLDGYTF,TGCAGCGTTTGGGGAGGGCTTGATGGCTACACCTTC
TRBJ1-2,TRBV25-1,NA,TRBD1,CASSEYGDRGRYGYTF,TGTGCCAGCAGTGAATACGGGGACAGGGGAAGGTATGGCTACACCTTC